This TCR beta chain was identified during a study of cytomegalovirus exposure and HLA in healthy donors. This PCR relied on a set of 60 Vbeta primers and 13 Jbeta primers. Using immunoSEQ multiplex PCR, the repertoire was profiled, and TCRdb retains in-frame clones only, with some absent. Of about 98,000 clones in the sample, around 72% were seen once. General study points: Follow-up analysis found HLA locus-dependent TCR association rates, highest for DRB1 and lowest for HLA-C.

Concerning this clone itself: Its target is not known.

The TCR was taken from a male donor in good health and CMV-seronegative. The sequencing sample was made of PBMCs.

The CDR3 sequence is CASSRLAGRLNEQFF. CDR3 nucleotides: TGTGCCAGCAGCAGACTAGCGGGGAGGCTCAATGAGCAGTTCTTC. This chain uses TRBV5-4 with TRBJ2-1; 11 positions agree with TRBD2. V lost 4 bases to trimming and J lost 6 bases; unmatched junction nucleotides: 6. Germline loops: CDR1 SGHNT, CDR2 YYREEE (reference sequence). The CDR3 contains 15 residues.